The T cell receptor beta chain described here comes from a study of T cell responses to AZD1222 COVID-19 vaccine. General study results and limits: Targets within unmutated variant regions were reportedly found for nearly half of spike-specific TCRs. In a largely white British group with more females than males, clonal diversity was possibly underestimated. None of the repertoires were sampled until the peak T cell response had passed.

Second doses at about 4 or about 12 weeks were pooled. Trimming shortened V by 0 bases and J by 6 bases, and 13 bases separated the two germline ends. CDR3 size: 15 residues. From germline, CDR1 is SGHRS and CDR2 YFSETQ. Regarding this clone: Its antigen remains unidentified.

Assay used: immunoSEQ multiplex PCR; TCRdb lists only in-frame clones, some missing. The sample lists over 85,000 clones; around 93% were seen once. Specimen: peripheral blood, collected 28 days after the second AZD1222 dose. The rearrangement links TRBV5-1 to TRBJ2-1, with D perhaps being TRBD1 or TRBD2 (5 bases each). This clonotype originated in an adult who received the AZD1222 COVID-19 vaccine. CDR3 sequence reads: CASSLGGTVINEQFF. For the CDR3, the DNA is TGCGCCAGCAGCTTGGGGGGGACCGTGATCAATGAGCAGTTCTTC.